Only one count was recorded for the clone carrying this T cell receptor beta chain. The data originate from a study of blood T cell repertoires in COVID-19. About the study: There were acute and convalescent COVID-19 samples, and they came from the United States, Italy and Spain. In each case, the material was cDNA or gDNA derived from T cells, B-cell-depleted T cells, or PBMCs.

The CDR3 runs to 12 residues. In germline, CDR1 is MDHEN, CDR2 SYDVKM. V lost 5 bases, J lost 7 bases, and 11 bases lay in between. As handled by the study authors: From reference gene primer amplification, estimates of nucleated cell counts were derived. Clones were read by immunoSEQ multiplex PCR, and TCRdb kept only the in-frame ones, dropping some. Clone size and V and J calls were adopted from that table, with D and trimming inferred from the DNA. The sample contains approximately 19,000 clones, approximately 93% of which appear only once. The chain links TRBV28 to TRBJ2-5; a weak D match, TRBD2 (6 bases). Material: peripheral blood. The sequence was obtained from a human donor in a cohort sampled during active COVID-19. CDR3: CASSPGGGTQYF. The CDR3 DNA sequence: TGTGCCAGCAGTCCCGGGGGAGGGACCCAGTACTTC.